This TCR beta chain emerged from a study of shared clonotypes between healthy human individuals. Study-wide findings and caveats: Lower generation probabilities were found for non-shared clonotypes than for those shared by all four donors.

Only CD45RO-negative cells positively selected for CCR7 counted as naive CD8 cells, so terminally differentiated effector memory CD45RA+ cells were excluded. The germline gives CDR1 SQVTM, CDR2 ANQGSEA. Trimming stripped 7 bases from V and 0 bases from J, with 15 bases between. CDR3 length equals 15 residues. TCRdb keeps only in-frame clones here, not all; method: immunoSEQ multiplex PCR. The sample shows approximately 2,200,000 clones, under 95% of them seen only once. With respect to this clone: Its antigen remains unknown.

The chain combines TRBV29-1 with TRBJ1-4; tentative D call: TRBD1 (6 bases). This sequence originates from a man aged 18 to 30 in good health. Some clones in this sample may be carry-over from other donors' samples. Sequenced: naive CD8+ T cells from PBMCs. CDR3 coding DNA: TGCAGCGCAGCAGGGGAGGGGGCAACTAATGAAAAACTGTTTTTT. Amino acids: CSAAGEGATNEKLFF.